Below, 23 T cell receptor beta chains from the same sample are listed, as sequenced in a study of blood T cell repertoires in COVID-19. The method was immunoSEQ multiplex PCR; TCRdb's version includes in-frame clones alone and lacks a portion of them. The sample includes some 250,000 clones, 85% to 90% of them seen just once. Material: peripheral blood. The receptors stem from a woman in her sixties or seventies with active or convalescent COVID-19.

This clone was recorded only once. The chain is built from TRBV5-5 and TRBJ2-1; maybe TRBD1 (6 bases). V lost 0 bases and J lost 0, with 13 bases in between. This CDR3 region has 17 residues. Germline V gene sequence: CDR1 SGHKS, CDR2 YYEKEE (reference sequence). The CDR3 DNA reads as TGTGCCAGCAGCTTGGCAGACAGGCGAAGCTCCTACAATGAGCAGTTCTTC. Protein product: CASSLADRRSSYNEQFF.

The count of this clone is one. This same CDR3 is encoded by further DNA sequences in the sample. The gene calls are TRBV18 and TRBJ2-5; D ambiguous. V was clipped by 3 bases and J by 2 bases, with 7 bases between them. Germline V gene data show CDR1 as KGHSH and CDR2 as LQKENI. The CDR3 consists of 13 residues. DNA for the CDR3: TGTGCCAGCTCACCGGGCCAGCAAGAGACCCAGTACTTC. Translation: CASSPGQQETQYF.

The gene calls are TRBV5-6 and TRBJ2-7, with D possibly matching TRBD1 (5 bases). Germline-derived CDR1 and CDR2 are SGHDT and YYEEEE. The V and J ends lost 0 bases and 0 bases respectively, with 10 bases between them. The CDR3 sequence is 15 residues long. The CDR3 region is CASSLAKGASYEQYF. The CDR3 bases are TGTGCCAGCAGCTTGGCCAAAGGGGCCTCCTACGAGCAGTACTTC.

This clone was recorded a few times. The CDR3 protein is CASSSGPAGVQFF. The CDR3 DNA follows: TGTGCCAGCAGCTCCGGACCCGCGGGGGTGCAGTTCTTC. This chain uses TRBV7-3 with TRBJ2-1; the match to TRBD2 covers 7 bases. CDR1 SGHTA and CDR2 FQGTGA come from the germline V gene. The CDR3 is 13 amino acids. V gave up 4 bases and J gave up 12 bases; unmatched junction bases: 9. Full variable domain (missing parts from reference TRBV7-3 and TRBJ2-1): GAGVSQTPSNKVTEKGKYVELRCDPISGHTALYWYRQSLGQGPEFLIYFQGTGAADDSGLPNDRFFAVRPEGSVSTLKIQRTERGDSAVYLCASSSGPAGVQFFGPGTRLTVL.

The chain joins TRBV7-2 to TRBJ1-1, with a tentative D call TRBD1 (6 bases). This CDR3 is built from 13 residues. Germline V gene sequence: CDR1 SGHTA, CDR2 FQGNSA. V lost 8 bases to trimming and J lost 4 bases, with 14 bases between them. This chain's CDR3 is CASLQGWVTEAFF. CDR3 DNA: TGTGCCAGCCTTCAGGGGTGGGTCACTGAAGCTTTCTTT.

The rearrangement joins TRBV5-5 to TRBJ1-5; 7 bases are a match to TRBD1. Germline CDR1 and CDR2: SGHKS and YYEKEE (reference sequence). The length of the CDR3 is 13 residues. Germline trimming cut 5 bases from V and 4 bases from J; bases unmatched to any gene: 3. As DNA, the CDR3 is TGTGCCAGCAGTACGACAGGGAATCAGCCCCAGCATTTT. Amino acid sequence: CASSTTGNQPQHF.

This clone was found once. This chain's CDR3 is CASKDPGQGIHEQYF. The CDR3 DNA sequence: TGTGCCAGTAAGGACCCGGGACAGGGGATCCACGAGCAGTACTTC. The genes are TRBV19 and TRBJ2-7, with TRBD1 identical over 10 bases. The V gene end was trimmed by 7 bases and the J gene end by 5 bases; junction bases not matched to a gene: 11. This CDR3 has 15 amino acids. Looked up from germline, CDR1 is LNHDA and CDR2 is SQIVND (reference sequence).

CDR3 nucleotide sequence: TGTGCCAGCAGAGACAGGGGTCCTGGCGGCTACACCTTC. Translated, it gives CASRDRGPGGYTF. The chain carries TRBV6-5 and TRBJ1-2, with 8 positions matching TRBD1. The CDR3 has 13 amino acids. V trimming: 6 bases; J trimming: 8 bases; junction bases outside the gene matches: 8. Per germline, CDR1 MNHEY and CDR2 SVGAGI.

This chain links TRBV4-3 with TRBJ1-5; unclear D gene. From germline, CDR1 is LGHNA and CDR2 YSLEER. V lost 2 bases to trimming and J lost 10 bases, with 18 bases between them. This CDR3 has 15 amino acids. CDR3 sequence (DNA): TGCGCCAGCAGCCAAACCGGGTCCTCGTTGGGTCCCCAGCATTTT. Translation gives CASSQTGSSLGPQHF.

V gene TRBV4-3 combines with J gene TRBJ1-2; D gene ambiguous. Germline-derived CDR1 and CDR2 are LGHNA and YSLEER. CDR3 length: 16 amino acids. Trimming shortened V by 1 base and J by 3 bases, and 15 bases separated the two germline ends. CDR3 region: CASSQAPPSGDYGYTF. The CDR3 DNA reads TGCGCCAGCAGCCAAGCTCCGCCATCCGGGGACTATGGCTACACCTTC.

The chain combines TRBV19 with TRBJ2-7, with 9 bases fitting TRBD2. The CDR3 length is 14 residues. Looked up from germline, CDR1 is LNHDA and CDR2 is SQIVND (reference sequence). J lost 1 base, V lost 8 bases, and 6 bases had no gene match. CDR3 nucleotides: TGTGCCAGTCGAGTTCTAGCGGGATCCTACGAGCAGTACTTC. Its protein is CASRVLAGSYEQYF.

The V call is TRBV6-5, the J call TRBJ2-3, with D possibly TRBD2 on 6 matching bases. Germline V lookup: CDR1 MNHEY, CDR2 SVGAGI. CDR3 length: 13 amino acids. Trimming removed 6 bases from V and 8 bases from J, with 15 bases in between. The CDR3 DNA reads TGTGCCAGCAGACGCGGGGCTGGAGCTACGCAGTATTTT. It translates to CASRRGAGATQYF.

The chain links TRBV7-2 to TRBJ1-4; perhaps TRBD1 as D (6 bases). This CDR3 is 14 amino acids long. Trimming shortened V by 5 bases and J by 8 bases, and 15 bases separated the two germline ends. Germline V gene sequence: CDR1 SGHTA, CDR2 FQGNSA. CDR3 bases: TGTGCCAGCAGCACACAGGGAGGGAGCGAAAAACTGTTTTTT. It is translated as CASSTQGGSEKLFF.

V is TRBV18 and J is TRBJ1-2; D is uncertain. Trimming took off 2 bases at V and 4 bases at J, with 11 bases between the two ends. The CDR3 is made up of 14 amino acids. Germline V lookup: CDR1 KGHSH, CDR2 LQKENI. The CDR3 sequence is CASSPVEGSYGYTF. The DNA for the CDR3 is TGTGCCAGCTCACCAGTGGAGGGCTCCTATGGCTACACCTTC.

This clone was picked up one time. The CDR3 here is CASRAVDRELATNEKLFF. Written as DNA, the CDR3 is TGTGCCAGCAGAGCCGTGGACAGGGAACTTGCAACTAATGAAAAACTGTTTTTT. The genes are TRBV28 and TRBJ1-4; TRBD1 matches at 8 bases. CDR3 length equals 18 residues. Looked up from germline, CDR1 is MDHEN and CDR2 is SYDVKM. The trim removed 6 bases at V and 0 bases at J, leaving 12 bases unmatched. Filled out from reference TRBV28 and TRBJ1-4, the complete variable domain reads DVKVTQSSRYLVKRTGEKVFLECVQDMDHENMFWYRQDPGLGLRLIYFSYDVKMKEKGDIPEGYSVSREKKERFSLILESASTNQTSMYLCASRAVDRELATNEKLFFGSGTQLSVL.

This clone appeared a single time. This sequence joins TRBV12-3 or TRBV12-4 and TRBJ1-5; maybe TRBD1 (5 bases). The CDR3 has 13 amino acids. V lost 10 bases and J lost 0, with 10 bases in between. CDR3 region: CATRGRSNQPQHF. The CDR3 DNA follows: TGTGCCACTAGGGGTCGTAGCAATCAGCCCCAGCATTTT.

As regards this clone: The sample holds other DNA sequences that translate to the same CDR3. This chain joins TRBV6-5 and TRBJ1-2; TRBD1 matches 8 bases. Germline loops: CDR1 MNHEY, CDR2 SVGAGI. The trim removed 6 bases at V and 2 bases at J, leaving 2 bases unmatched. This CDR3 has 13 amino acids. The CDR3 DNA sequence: TGTGCCAGCAGAGGGACAGGCAACTATGGCTACACCTTC. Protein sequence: CASRGTGNYGYTF.

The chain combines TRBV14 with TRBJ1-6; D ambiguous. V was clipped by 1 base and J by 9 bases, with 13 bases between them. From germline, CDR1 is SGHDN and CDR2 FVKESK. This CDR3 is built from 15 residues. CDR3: CASSQGTGLSSPLHF. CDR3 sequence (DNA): TGTGCCAGCAGCCAAGGGACTGGGTTATCTTCACCCCTCCACTTT.

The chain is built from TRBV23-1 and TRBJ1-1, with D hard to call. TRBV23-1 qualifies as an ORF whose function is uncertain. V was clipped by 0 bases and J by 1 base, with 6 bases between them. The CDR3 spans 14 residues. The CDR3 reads CASSQSRRNTEAFF. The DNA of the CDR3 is TGCGCCAGCAGTCAATCGCGTAGGAACACTGAAGCTTTCTTT.

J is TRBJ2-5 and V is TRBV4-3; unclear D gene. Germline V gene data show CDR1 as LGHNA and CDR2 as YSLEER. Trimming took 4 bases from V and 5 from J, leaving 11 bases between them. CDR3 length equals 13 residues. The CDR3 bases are TGCGCCAGCAGCCCAAACCCCAGGGAGACCCAGTACTTC. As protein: CASSPNPRETQYF.

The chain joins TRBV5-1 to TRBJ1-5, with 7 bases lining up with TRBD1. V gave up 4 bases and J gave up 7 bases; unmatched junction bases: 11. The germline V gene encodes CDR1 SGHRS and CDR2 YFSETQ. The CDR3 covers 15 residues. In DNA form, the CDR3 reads TGCGCCAGCAGCCAAACAGGGGAATTATACCAGCCCCAGCATTTT. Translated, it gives CASSQTGELYQPQHF. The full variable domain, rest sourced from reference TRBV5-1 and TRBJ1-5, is KAGVTQTPRYLIKTRGQQVTLSCSPISGHRSVSWYQQTPGQGLQFLFEYFSETQRNKGNFPGRFSGRQFSNSRSEMNVSTLELGDSALYLCASSQTGELYQPQHFGDGTRLSIL.

CDR3 bases: TGTGCCAGCAGCCCCCAGACAGGGTCGGGTTCACCCCTCCACTTT. Its protein product is CASSPQTGSGSPLHF. The chain combines TRBV7-6 with TRBJ1-6; 7 nucleotides align to TRBD1. From germline, CDR1 is SGHVS and CDR2 FNYEAQ. The CDR3 consists of 15 residues. J was trimmed by 9 bases and V by 5 bases; bases with no gene match: 10.

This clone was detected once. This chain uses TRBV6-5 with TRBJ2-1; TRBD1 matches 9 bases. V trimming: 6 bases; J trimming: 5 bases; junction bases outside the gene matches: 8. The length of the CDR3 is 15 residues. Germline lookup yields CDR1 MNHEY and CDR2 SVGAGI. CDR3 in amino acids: CASSPTGGFNNEQFF. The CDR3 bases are TGTGCCAGCAGCCCAACAGGGGGCTTCAACAATGAGCAGTTCTTC.